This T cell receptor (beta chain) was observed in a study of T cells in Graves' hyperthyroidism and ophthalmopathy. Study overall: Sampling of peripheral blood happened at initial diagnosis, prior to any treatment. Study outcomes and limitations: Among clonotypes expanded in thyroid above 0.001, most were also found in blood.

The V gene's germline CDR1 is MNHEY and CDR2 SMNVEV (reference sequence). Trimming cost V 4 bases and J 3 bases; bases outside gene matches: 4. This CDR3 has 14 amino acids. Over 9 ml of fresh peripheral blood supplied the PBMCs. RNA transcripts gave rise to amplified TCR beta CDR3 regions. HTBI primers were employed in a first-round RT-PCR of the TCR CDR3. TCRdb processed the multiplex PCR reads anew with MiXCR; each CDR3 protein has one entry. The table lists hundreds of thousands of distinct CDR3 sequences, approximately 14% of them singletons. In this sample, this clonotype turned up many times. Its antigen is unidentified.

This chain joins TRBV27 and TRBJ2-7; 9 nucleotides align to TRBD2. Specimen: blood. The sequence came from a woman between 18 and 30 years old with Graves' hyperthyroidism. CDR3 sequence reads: CASSWASGVYEQYF. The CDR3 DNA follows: TGTGCCAGCAGTTGGGCTAGCGGGGTCTACGAGCAGTACTTC.